This T cell receptor (beta chain) was identified during a study of T-cell reconstitution after alpha-beta-depleted transplantation in children. Unique molecular identifiers were incorporated during preparation of the TCRbeta library. MiXCR was run by TCRdb on the PCR reads, yielding one entry per CDR3 protein. The sample includes hundreds of thousands of distinct CDR3 sequences, 10% to 15% of them seen just once. With 4 bases removed from V and 5 bases from J, the gap between germline ends came to 9 bases. This CDR3 contains 13 residues. Per germline, CDR1 WSHSY and CDR2 SAAADI. The starting material was PBMCs, mostly from graft donor cells, obtained 360 days after TCRalphabeta/CD19-depleted stem cell transplant. The chain combines TRBV10-2 with TRBJ2-1; D ambiguous. The TCR originated in a male patient aged 10 to 17 who had a stem cell transplant for acute myeloid leukemia, so the T cells may come from the graft donor. The CDR3 spells CASSVERNNEQFF. CDR3 nucleotides: TGCGCCAGCAGTGTGGAGCGTAACAATGAGCAGTTCTTC.